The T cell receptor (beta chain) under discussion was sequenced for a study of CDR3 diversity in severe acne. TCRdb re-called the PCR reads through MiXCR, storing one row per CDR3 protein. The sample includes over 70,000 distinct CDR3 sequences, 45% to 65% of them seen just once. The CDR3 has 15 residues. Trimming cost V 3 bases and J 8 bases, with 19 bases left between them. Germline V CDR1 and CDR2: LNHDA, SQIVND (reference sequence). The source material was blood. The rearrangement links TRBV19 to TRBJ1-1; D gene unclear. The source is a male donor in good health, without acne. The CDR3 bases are TGTGCCAGTAGTATCGCGTCCGGAGTCCTCAGCGAAGCTTTCTTT. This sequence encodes CASSIASGVLSEAFF.